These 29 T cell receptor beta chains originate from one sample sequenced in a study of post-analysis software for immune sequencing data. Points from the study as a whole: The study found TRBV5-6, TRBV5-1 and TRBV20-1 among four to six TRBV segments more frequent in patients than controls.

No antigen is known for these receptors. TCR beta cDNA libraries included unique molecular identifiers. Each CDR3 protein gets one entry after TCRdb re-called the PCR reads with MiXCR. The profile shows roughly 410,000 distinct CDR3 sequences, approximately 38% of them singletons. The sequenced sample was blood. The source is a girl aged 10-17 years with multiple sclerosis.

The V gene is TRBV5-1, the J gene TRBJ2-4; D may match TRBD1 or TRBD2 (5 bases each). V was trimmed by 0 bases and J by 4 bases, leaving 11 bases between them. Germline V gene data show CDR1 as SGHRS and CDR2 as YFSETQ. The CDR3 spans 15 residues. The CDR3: CASSLGGALKNIQYF. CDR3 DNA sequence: TGCGCCAGCAGCTTGGGAGGGGCTCTAAAAAACATTCAGTACTTC.

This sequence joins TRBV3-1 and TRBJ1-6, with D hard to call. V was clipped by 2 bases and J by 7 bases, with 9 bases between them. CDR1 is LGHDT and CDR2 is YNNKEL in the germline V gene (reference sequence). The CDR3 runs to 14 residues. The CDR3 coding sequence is TGTGCCAGCAGCCAATACGGAGCGAATTCACCCCTCCACTTT. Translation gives CASSQYGANSPLHF.

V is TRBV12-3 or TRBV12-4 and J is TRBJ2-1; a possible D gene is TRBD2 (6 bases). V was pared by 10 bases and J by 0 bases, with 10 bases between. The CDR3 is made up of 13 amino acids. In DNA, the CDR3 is TGTGCCACAACCGGGGGCTCCTACAATGAGCAGTTCTTC. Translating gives CATTGGSYNEQFF.

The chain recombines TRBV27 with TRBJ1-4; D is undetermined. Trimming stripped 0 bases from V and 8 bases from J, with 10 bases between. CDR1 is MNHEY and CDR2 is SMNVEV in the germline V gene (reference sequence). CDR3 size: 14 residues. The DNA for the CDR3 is TGTGCCAGCAGTTTATCAAGGATTGACGAAAAACTGTTTTTT. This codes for CASSLSRIDEKLFF. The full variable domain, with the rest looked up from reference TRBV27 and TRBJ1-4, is EAQVTQNPRYLITVTGKKLTVTCSQNMNHEYMSWYRQDPGLGLRQIYYSMNVEVTDKGDVPEGYKVSRKEKRNFPLILESPSPNQTSLYFCASSLSRIDEKLFFGSGTQLSVL.

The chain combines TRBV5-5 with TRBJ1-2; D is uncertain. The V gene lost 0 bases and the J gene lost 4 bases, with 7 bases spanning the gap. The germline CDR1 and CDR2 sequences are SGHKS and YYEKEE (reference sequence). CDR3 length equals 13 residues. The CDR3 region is CASSLGEFYGYTF. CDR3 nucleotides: TGTGCCAGCAGCTTGGGAGAGTTCTATGGCTACACCTTC.

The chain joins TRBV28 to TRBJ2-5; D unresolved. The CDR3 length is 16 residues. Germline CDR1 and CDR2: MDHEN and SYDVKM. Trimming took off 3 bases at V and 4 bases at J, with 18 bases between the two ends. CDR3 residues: CASSLESIFKRETQYF. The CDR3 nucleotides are TGTGCCAGCAGTTTGGAAAGTATTTTTAAGCGAGAGACCCAGTACTTC.

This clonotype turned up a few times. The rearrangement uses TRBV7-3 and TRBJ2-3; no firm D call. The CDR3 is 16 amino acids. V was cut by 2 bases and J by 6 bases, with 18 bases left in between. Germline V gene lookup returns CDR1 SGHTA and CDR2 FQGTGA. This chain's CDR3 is CASSLQSVVAADTQYF. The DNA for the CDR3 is TGTGCCAGCAGCTTACAATCCGTAGTTGCCGCGGATACGCAGTATTTT.

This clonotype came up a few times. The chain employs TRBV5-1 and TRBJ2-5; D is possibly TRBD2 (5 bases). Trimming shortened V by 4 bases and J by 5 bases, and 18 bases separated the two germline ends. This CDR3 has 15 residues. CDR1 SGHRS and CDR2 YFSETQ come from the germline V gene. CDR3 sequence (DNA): TGCGCCAGCAGCCTCCAACTAGGGTCGGGTGAGACCCAGTACTTC. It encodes CASSLQLGSGETQYF. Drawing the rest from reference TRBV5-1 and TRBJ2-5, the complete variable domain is KAGVTQTPRYLIKTRGQQVTLSCSPISGHRSVSWYQQTPGQGLQFLFEYFSETQRNKGNFPGRFSGRQFSNSRSEMNVSTLELGDSALYLCASSLQLGSGETQYFGPGTRLLVL.

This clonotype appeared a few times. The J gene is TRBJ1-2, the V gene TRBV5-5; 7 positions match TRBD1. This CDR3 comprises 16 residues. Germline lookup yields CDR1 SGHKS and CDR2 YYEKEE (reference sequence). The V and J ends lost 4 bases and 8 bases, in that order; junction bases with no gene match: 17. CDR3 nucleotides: TGTGCCAGCAGCCGACGACAGGGTAAGAGTTCGAAAGGCTACACCTTC. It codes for CASSRRQGKSSKGYTF.

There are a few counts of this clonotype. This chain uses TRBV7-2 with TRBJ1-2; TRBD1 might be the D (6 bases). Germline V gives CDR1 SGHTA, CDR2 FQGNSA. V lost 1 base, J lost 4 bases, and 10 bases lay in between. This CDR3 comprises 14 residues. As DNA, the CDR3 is TGTGCCAGCAGCTTAGATGGGGGGGCCTATGGCTACACCTTC. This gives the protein CASSLDGGAYGYTF.

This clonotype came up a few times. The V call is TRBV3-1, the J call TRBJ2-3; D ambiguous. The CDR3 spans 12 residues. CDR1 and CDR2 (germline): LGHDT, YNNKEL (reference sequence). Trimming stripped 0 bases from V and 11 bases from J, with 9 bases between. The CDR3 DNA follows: TGTGCCAGCAGCCAAGAGGATAGACAGCAGTATTTT. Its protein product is CASSQEDRQQYF.

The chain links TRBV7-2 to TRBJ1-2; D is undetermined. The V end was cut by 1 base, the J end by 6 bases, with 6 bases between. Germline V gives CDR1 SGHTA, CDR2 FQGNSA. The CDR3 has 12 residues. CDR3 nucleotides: TGTGCCAGCAGCTTAGGCTATAATGGCTACACCTTC. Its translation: CASSLGYNGYTF.

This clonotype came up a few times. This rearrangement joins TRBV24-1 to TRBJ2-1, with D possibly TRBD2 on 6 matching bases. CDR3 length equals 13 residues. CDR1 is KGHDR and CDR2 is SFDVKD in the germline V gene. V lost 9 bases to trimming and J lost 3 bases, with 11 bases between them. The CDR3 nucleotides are TGTGCCACCCGTGGAGGGGTCTACAATGAGCAGTTCTTC. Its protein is CATRGGVYNEQFF.

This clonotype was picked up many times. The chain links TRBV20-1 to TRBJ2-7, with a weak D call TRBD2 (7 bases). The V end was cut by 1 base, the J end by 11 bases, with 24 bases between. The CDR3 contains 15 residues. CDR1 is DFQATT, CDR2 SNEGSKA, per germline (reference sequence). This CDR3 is CSARGGGLAVLREYF. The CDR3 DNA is TGCAGTGCTAGAGGAGGGGGGCTAGCGGTCTTAAGGGAGTACTTC.

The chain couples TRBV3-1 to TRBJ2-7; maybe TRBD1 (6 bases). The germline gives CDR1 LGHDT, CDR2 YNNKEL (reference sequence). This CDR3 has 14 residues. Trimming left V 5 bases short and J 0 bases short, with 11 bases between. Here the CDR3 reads CASSGTDSSYEQYF. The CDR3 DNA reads TGTGCCAGCAGCGGGACGGACAGCTCCTACGAGCAGTACTTC.

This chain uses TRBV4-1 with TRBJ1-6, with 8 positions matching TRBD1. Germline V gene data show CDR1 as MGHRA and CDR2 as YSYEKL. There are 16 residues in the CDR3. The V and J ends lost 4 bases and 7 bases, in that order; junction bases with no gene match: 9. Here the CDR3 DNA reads TGCGCCAGCAGCCGGGTGCCCGGGACAGGCAATTCACCCCTCCACTTT. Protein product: CASSRVPGTGNSPLHF.

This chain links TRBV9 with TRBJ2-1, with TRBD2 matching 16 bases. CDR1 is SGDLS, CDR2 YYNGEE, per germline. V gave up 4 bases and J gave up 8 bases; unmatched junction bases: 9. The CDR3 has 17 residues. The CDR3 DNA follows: TGTGCCAGCAGCTCCGGGACTAGCGGGGGGGCCCGCGATGAGCAGTTCTTC. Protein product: CASSSGTSGGARDEQFF.

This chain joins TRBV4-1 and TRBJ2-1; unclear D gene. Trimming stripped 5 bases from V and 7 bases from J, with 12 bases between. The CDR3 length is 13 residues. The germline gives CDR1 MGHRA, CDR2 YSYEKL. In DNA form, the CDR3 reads TGCGCCAGCAGCGTCCCGGCGGAGAATGAGCAGTTCTTC. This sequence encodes CASSVPAENEQFF.

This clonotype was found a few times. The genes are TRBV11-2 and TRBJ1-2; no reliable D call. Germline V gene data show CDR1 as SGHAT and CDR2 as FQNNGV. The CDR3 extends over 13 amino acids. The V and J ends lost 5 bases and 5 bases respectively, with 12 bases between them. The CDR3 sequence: CASSPRLKYGYTF. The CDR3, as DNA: TGTGCCAGCAGCCCAAGACTGAAGTATGGCTACACCTTC.

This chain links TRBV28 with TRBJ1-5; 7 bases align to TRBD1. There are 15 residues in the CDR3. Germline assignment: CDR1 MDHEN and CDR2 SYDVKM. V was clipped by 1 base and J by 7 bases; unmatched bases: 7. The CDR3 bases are TGTGCCAGCAGTTTATCCCGACAGGGAGTACAGCCCCAGCATTTT. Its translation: CASSLSRQGVQPQHF.

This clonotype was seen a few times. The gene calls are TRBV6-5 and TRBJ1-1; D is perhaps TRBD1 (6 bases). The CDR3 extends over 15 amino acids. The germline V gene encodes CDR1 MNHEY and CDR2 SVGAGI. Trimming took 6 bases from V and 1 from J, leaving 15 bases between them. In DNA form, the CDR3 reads TGTGCCAGCAGAAGACAGTTCAGGGGGAACACTGAAGCTTTCTTT. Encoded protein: CASRRQFRGNTEAFF.

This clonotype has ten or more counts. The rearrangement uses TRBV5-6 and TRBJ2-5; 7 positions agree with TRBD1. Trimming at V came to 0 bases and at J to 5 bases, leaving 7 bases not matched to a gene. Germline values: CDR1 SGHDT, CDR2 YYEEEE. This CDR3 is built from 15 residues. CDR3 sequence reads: CASSLVAGGGETQYF. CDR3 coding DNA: TGTGCCAGCAGCTTGGTGGCAGGGGGTGGGGAGACCCAGTACTTC.

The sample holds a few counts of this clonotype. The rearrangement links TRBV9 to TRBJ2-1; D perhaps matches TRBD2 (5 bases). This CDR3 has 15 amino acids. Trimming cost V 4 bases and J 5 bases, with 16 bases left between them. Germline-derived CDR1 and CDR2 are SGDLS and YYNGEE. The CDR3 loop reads CASSPSGGPNNEQFF. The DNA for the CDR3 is TGTGCCAGCAGCCCCAGCGGCGGGCCAAACAATGAGCAGTTCTTC.

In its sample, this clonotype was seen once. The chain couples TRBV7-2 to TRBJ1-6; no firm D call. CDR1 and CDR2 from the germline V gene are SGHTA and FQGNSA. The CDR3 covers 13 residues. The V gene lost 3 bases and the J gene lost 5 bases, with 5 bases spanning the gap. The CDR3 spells CASSFTDNSPLHF. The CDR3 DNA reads TGTGCCAGCAGCTTTACAGATAATTCACCCCTCCACTTT.

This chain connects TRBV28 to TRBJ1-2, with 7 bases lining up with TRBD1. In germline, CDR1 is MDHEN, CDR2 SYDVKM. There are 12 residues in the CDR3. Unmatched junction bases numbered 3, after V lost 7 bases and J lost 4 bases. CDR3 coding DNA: TGTGCCAGCACCCGACAGGGCTATGGCTACACCTTC. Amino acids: CASTRQGYGYTF.

The DNA for the CDR3 is TGTGCCAGCCCACGGACGGCGGGGTTCGGCACAGATACGCAGTATTTT. It translates to CASPRTAGFGTDTQYF. This sequence joins TRBV18 and TRBJ2-3; perhaps TRBD2 as D (6 bases). CDR1 is KGHSH and CDR2 is LQKENI in the germline V gene. Trimming removed 8 bases at V and 1 base at J, with 19 bases between. The CDR3 length is 16 residues.

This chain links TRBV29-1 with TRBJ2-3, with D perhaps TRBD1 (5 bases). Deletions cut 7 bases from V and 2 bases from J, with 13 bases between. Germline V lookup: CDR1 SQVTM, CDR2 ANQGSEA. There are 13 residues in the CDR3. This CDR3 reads CSGLRANTDTQYF. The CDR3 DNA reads TGCAGCGGCCTCAGGGCTAACACAGATACGCAGTATTTT.

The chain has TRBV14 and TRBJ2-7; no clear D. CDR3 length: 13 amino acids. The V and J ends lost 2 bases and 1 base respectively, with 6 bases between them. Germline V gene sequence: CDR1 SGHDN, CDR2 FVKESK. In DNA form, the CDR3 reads TGTGCCAGCAGCCAACATGTTTCCTACGAGCAGTACTTC. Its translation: CASSQHVSYEQYF.

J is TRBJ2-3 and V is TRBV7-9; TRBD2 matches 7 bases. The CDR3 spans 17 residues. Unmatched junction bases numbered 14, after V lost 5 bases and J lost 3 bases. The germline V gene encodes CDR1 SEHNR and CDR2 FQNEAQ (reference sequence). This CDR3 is CASSPMKRGPWTDTQYF. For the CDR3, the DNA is TGTGCCAGCAGCCCCATGAAGCGGGGCCCATGGACAGATACGCAGTATTTT.